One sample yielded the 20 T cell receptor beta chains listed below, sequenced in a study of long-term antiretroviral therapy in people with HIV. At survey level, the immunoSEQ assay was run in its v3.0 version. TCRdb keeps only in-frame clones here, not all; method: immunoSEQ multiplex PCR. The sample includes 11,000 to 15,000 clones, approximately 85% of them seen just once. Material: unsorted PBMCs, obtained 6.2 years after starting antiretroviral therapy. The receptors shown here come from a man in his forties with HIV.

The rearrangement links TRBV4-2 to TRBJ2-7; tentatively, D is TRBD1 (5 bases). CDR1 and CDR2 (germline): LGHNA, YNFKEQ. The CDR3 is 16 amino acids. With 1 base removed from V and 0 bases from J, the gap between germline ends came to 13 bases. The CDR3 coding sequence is TGTGCCAGCAGCCAAGTGGAGTTGGACACCTCCTACGAGCAGTACTTC. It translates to CASSQVELDTSYEQYF.

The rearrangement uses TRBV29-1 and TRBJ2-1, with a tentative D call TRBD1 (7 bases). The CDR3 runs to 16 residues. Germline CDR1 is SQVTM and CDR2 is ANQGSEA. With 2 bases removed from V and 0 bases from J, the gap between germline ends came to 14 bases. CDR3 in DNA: TGCAGCGTTGAAACAGGGGCGGGGAGCTCCTACAATGAGCAGTTCTTC. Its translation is CSVETGAGSSYNEQFF.

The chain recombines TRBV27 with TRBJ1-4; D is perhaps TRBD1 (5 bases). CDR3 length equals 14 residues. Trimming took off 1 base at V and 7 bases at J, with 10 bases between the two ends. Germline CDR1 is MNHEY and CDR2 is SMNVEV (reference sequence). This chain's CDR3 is CASSLLGDREKLFF. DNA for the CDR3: TGTGCCAGCAGTTTATTAGGGGATCGTGAAAAACTGTTTTTT.

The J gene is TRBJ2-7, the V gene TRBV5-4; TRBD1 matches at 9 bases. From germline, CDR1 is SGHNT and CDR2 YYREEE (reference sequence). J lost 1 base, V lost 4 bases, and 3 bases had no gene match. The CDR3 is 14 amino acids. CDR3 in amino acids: CASSPGTGSYEQYF. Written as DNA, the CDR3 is TGTGCCAGCAGCCCCGGGACAGGGTCCTACGAGCAGTACTTC.

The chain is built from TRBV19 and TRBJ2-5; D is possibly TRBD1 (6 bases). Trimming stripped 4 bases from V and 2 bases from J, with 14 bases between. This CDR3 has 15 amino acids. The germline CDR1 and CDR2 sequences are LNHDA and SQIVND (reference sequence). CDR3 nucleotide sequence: TGTGCCAGTAGTAGTCAGACAGGACCACAAGAGACCCAGTACTTC. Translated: CASSSQTGPQETQYF.

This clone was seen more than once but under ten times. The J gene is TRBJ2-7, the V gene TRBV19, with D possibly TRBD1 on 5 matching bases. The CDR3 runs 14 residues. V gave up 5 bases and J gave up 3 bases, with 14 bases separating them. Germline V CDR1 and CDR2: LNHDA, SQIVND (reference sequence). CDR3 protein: CASSAGHLVYEQYF. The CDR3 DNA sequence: TGTGCCAGTAGTGCTGGACATCTCGTCTACGAGCAGTACTTC.

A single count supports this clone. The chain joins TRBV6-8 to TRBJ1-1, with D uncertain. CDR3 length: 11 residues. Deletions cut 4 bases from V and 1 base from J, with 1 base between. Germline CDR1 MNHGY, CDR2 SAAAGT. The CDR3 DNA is TGTGCCAGCAGTTCGAACACTGAAGCTTTCTTT. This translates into CASSSNTEAFF.

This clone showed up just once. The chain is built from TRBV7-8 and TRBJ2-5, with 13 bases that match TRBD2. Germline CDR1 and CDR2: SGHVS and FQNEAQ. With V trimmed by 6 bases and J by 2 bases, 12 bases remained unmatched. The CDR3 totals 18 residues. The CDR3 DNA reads TGTGCCAGCAGTCCTACTGGACCGGGACTAGCGGGACAAGAGACCCAGTACTTC. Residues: CASSPTGPGLAGQETQYF. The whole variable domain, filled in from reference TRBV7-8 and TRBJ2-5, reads GAGVSQSPRYKVAKRGQDVALRCDPISGHVSLFWYQQALGQGPEFLTYFQNEAQLDKSGLPSDRFFAERPEGSVSTLKIQRTQQEDSAVYLCASSPTGPGLAGQETQYFGPGTRLLVL.

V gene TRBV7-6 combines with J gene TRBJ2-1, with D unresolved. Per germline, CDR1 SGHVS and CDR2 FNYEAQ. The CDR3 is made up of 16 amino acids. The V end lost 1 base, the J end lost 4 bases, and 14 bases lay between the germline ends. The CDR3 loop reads CASSLVSAEAYNEQFF. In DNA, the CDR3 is TGTGCCAGCAGCTTAGTGTCCGCGGAAGCTTACAATGAGCAGTTCTTC.

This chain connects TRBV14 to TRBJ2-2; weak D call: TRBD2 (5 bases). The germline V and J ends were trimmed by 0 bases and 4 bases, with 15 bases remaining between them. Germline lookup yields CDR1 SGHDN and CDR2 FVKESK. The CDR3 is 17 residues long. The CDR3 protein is CASSQDFFLGSTGELFF. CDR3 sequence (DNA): TGTGCCAGCAGCCAAGATTTTTTCTTAGGGAGCACCGGGGAGCTGTTTTTT.

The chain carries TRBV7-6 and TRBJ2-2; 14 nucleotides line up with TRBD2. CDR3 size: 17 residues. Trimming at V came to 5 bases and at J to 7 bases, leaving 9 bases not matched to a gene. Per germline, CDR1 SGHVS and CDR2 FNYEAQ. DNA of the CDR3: TGTGCCAGCAGCCCCCCGGGACTAGCGGGAGTAGGCGGGGAGCTGTTTTTT. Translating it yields CASSPPGLAGVGGELFF.

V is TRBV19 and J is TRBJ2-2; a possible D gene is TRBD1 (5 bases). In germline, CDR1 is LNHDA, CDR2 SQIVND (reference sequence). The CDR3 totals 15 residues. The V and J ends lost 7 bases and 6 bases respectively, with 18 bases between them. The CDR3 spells CASNSGGRGSGELFF. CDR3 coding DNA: TGTGCCAGTAACTCAGGTGGTAGGGGATCCGGGGAGCTGTTTTTT. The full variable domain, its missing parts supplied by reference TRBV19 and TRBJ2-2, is DGGITQSPKYLFRKEGQNVTLSCEQNLNHDAMYWYRQDPGQGLRLIYYSQIVNDFQKGDIAEGYSVSREKKESFPLTVTSAQKNPTAFYLCASNSGGRGSGELFFGEGSRLTVL.

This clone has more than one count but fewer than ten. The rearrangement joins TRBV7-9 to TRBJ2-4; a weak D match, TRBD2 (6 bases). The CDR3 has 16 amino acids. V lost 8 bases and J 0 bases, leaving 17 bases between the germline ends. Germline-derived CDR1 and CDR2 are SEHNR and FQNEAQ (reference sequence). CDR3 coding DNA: TGTGCCAGCTCGGAGTCGGGGACTTTAGCCAAAAACATTCAGTACTTC. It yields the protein CASSESGTLAKNIQYF.

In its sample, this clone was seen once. DNA for the CDR3: TGTGCCAGCAGCGTCCACGGGACAGGGGGGGAAAAACTGTTTTTT. Translation gives CASSVHGTGGEKLFF. V gene TRBV7-2 combines with J gene TRBJ1-4; TRBD1 agrees at 11 bases. The CDR3 extends over 15 amino acids. Per germline, CDR1 SGHTA and CDR2 FQGNSA. V lost 5 bases to trimming and J lost 8 bases; unmatched junction nucleotides: 7.

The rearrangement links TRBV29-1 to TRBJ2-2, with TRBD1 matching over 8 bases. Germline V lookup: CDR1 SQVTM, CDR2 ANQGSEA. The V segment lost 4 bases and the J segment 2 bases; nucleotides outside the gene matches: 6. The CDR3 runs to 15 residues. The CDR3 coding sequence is TGCAGCGTTGGGGGAACAGGGGGAAACACCGGGGAGCTGTTTTTT. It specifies CSVGGTGGNTGELFF.

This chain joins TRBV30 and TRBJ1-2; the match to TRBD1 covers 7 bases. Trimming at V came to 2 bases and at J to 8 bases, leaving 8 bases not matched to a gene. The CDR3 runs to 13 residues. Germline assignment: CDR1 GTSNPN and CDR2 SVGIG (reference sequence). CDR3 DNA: TGTGCCTGGAGTCCCCAGGGGGGCTTCGGCTACACCTTC. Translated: CAWSPQGGFGYTF.

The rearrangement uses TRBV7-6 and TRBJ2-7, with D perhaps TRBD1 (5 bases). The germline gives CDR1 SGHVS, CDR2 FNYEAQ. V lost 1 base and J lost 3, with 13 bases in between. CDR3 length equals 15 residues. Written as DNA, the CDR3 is TGTGCCAGCAGCTTAGAAGGGCAGGGAAACTACGAGCAGTACTTC. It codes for CASSLEGQGNYEQYF.

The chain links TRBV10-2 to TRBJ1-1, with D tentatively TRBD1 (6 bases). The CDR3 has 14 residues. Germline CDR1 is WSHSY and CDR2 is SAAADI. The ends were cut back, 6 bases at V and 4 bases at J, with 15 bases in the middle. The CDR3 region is CASSAQGIGTEAFF. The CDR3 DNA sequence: TGCGCCAGCAGCGCTCAGGGGATCGGCACTGAAGCTTTCTTT.

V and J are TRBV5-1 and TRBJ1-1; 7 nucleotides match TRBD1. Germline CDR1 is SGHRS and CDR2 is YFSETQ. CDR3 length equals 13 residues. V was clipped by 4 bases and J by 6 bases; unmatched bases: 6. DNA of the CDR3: TGCGCCAGCAGCGTAACAGGGGTCTCTGAAGCTTTCTTT. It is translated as CASSVTGVSEAFF.

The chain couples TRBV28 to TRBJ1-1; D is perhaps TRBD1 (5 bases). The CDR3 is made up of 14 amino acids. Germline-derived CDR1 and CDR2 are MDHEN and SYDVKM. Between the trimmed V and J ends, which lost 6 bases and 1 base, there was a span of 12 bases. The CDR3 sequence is CASRGPGGNTEAFF. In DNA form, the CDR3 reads TGTGCCAGCAGGGGTCCGGGGGGGAACACTGAAGCTTTCTTT.